These 24 T cell receptor beta chains share one sample of origin, sequenced in a study of T cell responses to AZD1222 COVID-19 vaccine. Produced via immunoSEQ multiplex PCR; TCRdb's table is partial and in-frame only. This table has tens of thousands of clones, about 88% appearing once. The specimen was peripheral blood, collected 28 days after the second dose of the MenACWY control vaccine. These receptors were taken from an adult who received the MenACWY meningococcal vaccine as a control.

The CDR3 bases are TGCGCCAGTAGAACAGGGGGGACCGGGGAGCTGTTTTTT. This sequence encodes CASRTGGTGELFF. The V call is TRBV10-2, the J call TRBJ2-2; 8 positions match TRBD1. The J segment lost 5 bases and the V segment lost 9 bases, leaving 5 bases of the junction unmatched. Germline V gives CDR1 WSHSY, CDR2 SAAADI. The CDR3 is 13 amino acids.

The count of this clone is one. The chain employs TRBV19 and TRBJ2-5; D is possibly TRBD1 (6 bases). CDR3 length equals 15 residues. V shed 3 bases and J shed 5 bases, with 16 bases lying between them. Germline V gene lookup returns CDR1 LNHDA and CDR2 SQIVND (reference sequence). The CDR3 DNA sequence: TGTGCCAGTAGTATGGGTGGGGCAGGGGAGGAGACCCAGTACTTC. It specifies CASSMGGAGEETQYF.

The rearrangement links TRBV24-1 to TRBJ2-1; 7 positions match TRBD2. V lost 1 base to trimming and J lost 3 bases; unmatched junction nucleotides: 5. This CDR3 has 16 residues. CDR1 and CDR2 (germline): KGHDR, SFDVKD. CDR3 protein: CATSDLGGSDYNEQFF. Here the CDR3 DNA reads TGTGCCACCAGTGATTTAGGCGGGAGCGACTACAATGAGCAGTTCTTC.

CDR3 bases: TGTGCCAGCAGCCCTTTGGGGACAGGGGCAGGGCTTGGCACCGGGGAGCTGTTTTTT. As protein: CASSPLGTGAGLGTGELFF. This sequence joins TRBV7-3 and TRBJ2-2; 10 bases are shared with TRBD1. V was clipped by 5 bases and J by 4 bases; unmatched bases: 16. This CDR3 is 19 amino acids long. Germline V lookup: CDR1 SGHTA, CDR2 FQGTGA.

This clone was seen only a few times. V and J are TRBV19 and TRBJ2-1, with 10 positions matching TRBD2. There are 15 residues in the CDR3. Germline loops: CDR1 LNHDA, CDR2 SQIVND (reference sequence). V lost 3 bases to trimming and J lost 11 bases; unmatched junction nucleotides: 10. The CDR3 sequence is CASSISRVAGGQQFF. CDR3 nucleotide sequence: TGTGCCAGTAGTATCTCTAGGGTAGCGGGAGGCCAGCAGTTCTTC.

The count of this clone is one. The genes are TRBV5-8 and TRBJ1-6; the D is unclear. This CDR3 is 17 amino acids long. Germline CDR1 is SGHTS and CDR2 is YDEGEE. The V end lost 4 bases, the J end lost 0 bases, and 14 bases lay between the germline ends. The CDR3 loop reads CASSPPTGSSYNSPLHF. CDR3 coding DNA: TGTGCCAGCAGCCCGCCGACGGGAAGCTCCTATAATTCACCCCTCCACTTT.

This clone was seen a single time. The V call is TRBV28, the J call TRBJ1-2; D not certain. V shed 5 bases and J shed 2 bases, with 9 bases lying between them. Germline loops: CDR1 MDHEN, CDR2 SYDVKM. The CDR3 spans 13 residues. Here the CDR3 reads CASSGGINYGYTF. The CDR3 nucleotides read TGTGCCAGCAGTGGAGGGATCAACTATGGCTACACCTTC.

The chain is built from TRBV7-7 and TRBJ1-1, with 8 nucleotides matching TRBD1. V was pared by 5 bases and J by 6 bases, with 11 bases of the junction left unmatched. The CDR3 is made up of 15 amino acids. The V gene's germline CDR1 is SSHAT and CDR2 FNYEAQ (reference sequence). CDR3: CASSPHPGQEAEAFF. CDR3 nucleotides: TGTGCCAGCAGCCCCCATCCGGGACAGGAGGCTGAAGCTTTCTTT.

This clone was recorded once. The chain is built from TRBV28 and TRBJ2-7; 7 nucleotides agree with TRBD2. Germline-derived CDR1 and CDR2 are MDHEN and SYDVKM. The CDR3 is 14 amino acids. V lost 5 bases to trimming and J lost 1 base; unmatched junction nucleotides: 5. CDR3 sequence: CASSESSGSYEQYF. CDR3 coding DNA: TGTGCCAGCAGTGAGTCTAGCGGATCCTACGAGCAGTACTTC.

V usage is TRBV2 and J usage is TRBJ1-5, with no clear D. With 2 bases removed from V and 1 base from J, the gap between germline ends came to 15 bases. Germline V gives CDR1 SNHLY, CDR2 FYNNEI. CDR3 length equals 17 residues. Written as DNA, the CDR3 is TGTGCCAGCAGTGAATTGGTAGGACCGAGAAGCAATCAGCCCCAGCATTTT. This encodes CASSELVGPRSNQPQHF. The full variable domain, in which reference TRBV2 and TRBJ1-5 provide the parts outside the CDR3, is EPEVTQTPSHQVTQMGQEVILRCVPISNHLYFYWYRQILGQKVEFLVSFYNNEISEKSEIFDDQFSVERPDGSNFTLKIRSTKLEDSAMYFCASSELVGPRSNQPQHFGDGTRLSIL.

The chain couples TRBV2 to TRBJ2-1; a possible D gene is TRBD1 (6 bases). The CDR3 has 15 residues. The germline V and J ends were trimmed by 4 bases and 6 bases, with 16 bases remaining between them. Germline CDR1 and CDR2: SNHLY and FYNNEI. CDR3 loop: CASSGRGRGGNEQFF. The DNA of the CDR3 is TGTGCCAGCAGTGGCAGAGGTCGAGGGGGCAATGAGCAGTTCTTC.

The chain is built from TRBV5-8 and TRBJ1-2; D gene uncertain. Germline CDR1 is SGHTS and CDR2 is YDEGEE. There are 15 residues in the CDR3. The V gene lost 1 base and the J gene lost 4 bases, with 14 bases spanning the gap. The chain's CDR3 is CASSLLTSEAYGYTF. For the CDR3, the DNA is TGTGCCAGCAGCTTGCTGACCTCCGAGGCCTATGGCTACACCTTC.

The table lists this clone with a count of one. Here the CDR3 DNA reads TGTGCCAGCAGCTATTGGCGGGTACAAGAGACCCAGTACTTC. This sequence encodes CASSYWRVQETQYF. The rearrangement uses TRBV3-1 (or the pseudogene TRBV3-2) and TRBJ2-5; maybe TRBD2 (5 bases). V was cut by 5 bases and J by 2 bases, with 12 bases left in between. The germline CDR1 and CDR2 sequences are LGHDT and YNNKEL (reference sequence). The CDR3 totals 14 residues.

In nucleotides, the CDR3 is TGTGCCAGCAGTTCCCCCATAGCGGGAGACTCATCCGAGCAGTACTTC. Translation: CASSSPIAGDSSEQYF. V is TRBV28 and J is TRBJ2-7; 9 bases map to TRBD2. The CDR3 spans 16 residues. Unmatched junction bases numbered 13, after V lost 4 bases and J lost 6 bases. Germline lookup yields CDR1 MDHEN and CDR2 SYDVKM. Using reference TRBV28 and TRBJ2-7 for the parts outside the CDR3, the full variable domain is DVKVTQSSRYLVKRTGEKVFLECVQDMDHENMFWYRQDPGLGLRLIYFSYDVKMKEKGDIPEGYSVSREKKERFSLILESASTNQTSMYLCASSSPIAGDSSEQYFGPGTRLTVT.

The rearrangement joins TRBV27 to TRBJ2-7; TRBD2 is a possible D gene (6 bases). Germline V gives CDR1 MNHEY, CDR2 SMNVEV (reference sequence). The ends were cut back, 7 bases at V and 3 bases at J, with 13 bases in the middle. The CDR3 totals 13 residues. The CDR3 DNA sequence: TGTGCCAGCAAGTTCCGGGGAGGCTACGAGCAGTACTTC. Protein sequence: CASKFRGGYEQYF.

CDR3 DNA: TGCGCCAGCAGCTTGGACGGGGGAGAGCAGTTCTTC. Amino acid sequence: CASSLDGGEQFF. V gene TRBV5-1 combines with J gene TRBJ2-1; D possibly corresponds to TRBD2 (6 bases). CDR3 length: 12 amino acids. The V and J ends lost 0 bases and 10 bases respectively, with 8 bases between them. CDR1 and CDR2 (germline): SGHRS, YFSETQ.

The table lists this clone with a count of one. V is TRBV7-2 and J is TRBJ2-4, with D perhaps matching TRBD2 (5 bases). The germline V gene has CDR1 SGHTA and CDR2 FQGNSA. The CDR3 is made up of 11 amino acids. V was clipped by 1 base and J by 11 bases, with 6 bases between them. CDR3 sequence: CASSLGGLQYF. The CDR3 nucleotides read TGTGCCAGCAGCTTAGGAGGGCTTCAGTACTTC.

V usage is TRBV2 and J usage is TRBJ1-5; 10 bases align to TRBD1. The CDR3 is made up of 14 amino acids. The V gene's germline CDR1 is SNHLY and CDR2 FYNNEI. With V trimmed by 7 bases and J by 6 bases, 6 bases remained unmatched. This chain's CDR3 is CASIGTGVSQPQHF. The DNA of the CDR3 is TGTGCCAGCATTGGGACAGGGGTAAGTCAGCCCCAGCATTTT.

The V gene is TRBV3-1 (or the pseudogene TRBV3-2), the J gene TRBJ1-2; tentative D call: TRBD1 (5 bases). Germline-derived CDR1 and CDR2 are LGHDT and YNNKEL (reference sequence). This CDR3 spans 15 amino acids. V lost 4 bases, J lost 7 bases, and 19 bases lay in between. CDR3 sequence: CASSRRDAGMGGYTF. CDR3 DNA sequence: TGTGCCAGCAGCCGCCGGGACGCGGGGATGGGTGGCTACACCTTC.

V and J are TRBV11-2 and TRBJ2-1; tentatively, D is TRBD2 (6 bases). The CDR3 sequence is 16 residues long. Germline values: CDR1 SGHAT, CDR2 FQNNGV. Trimming shortened V by 1 base and J by 7 bases, and 17 bases separated the two germline ends. As DNA, the CDR3 is TGTGCCAGCAGCTTAGGCCGAGGGACTCGGTGGAATGAGCAGTTCTTC. Its translation is CASSLGRGTRWNEQFF.

The genes are TRBV6-5 and TRBJ1-2; 7 nucleotides match TRBD1. The CDR3 loop spans 12 amino acids. Germline CDR1 and CDR2: MNHEY and SVGAGI. The V segment lost 6 bases and the J segment 2 bases; nucleotides outside the gene matches: 0. CDR3 protein: CASRTGNYGYTF. CDR3 DNA: TGTGCCAGCAGGACAGGGAACTATGGCTACACCTTC.

The chain combines TRBV5-1 with TRBJ2-1; a weak D match, TRBD1 (6 bases). The CDR3 has 13 amino acids. The germline V and J ends were trimmed by 5 bases and 5 bases, with 11 bases remaining between them. Germline CDR1 and CDR2: SGHRS and YFSETQ. This chain's CDR3 is CASSSGVDNEQFF. DNA for the CDR3: TGCGCCAGCAGTTCAGGGGTTGACAATGAGCAGTTCTTC.

The chain carries TRBV2 and TRBJ1-4; D remains ambiguous. V was cut by 7 bases and J by 7 bases, with 13 bases left in between. This CDR3 region has 13 residues. Germline assignment: CDR1 SNHLY and CDR2 FYNNEI. CDR3 DNA: TGTGCCAGCAACGGTCACAGAACTGAAAAACTGTTTTTT. It codes for CASNGHRTEKLFF.

The genes are TRBV2 and TRBJ1-6; 7 bases match TRBD1. CDR1 and CDR2 from the germline V gene are SNHLY and FYNNEI. The CDR3 runs 16 residues. With 6 bases clipped from V and 7 bases from J, the junction kept 12 bases outside the gene matches. In DNA, the CDR3 is TGTGCCAGCAGCCTGGCAGGGGGGCTCCTCAATTCACCCCTCCACTTT. Residues: CASSLAGGLLNSPLHF.